This T cell receptor (beta chain) was profiled in a study of T cells in Graves' hyperthyroidism and ophthalmopathy. The diagnostic basis comprised clinical symptoms, serum thyroxine and TRAb, thyroid ultrasound and orbital computed tomography. This clonotype was counted ten times or more. The CDR3 runs to 15 residues. V was clipped by 0 bases and J by 0 bases, with 10 bases between them. Germline CDR1 is SGHRS and CDR2 is YFSETQ. TCR beta CDR3 sequences were amplified from RNA transcripts. First-round RT-PCR of the TCR CDR3 relied on the HTBI primer set. TCRdb ran MiXCR on the multiplex PCR reads and lists one entry per CDR3 protein. The data hold some 570,000 distinct CDR3 sequences, with approximately 15% observed a single time.

The chain joins TRBV5-1 to TRBJ2-7; D might be TRBD1 (6 bases). The sequencing sample was made of blood. The TCR sequence derives from a woman younger than 35 with Graves' ophthalmopathy. In DNA, the CDR3 is TGCGCCAGCAGCTTGGCCGGGACAACCTCCTACGAGCAGTACTTC. Translated, it gives CASSLAGTTSYEQYF.